These 7 T cell receptor beta chains share one sample of origin, sequenced in a study of blood T cells in healthy people across ages. It was with a sample-barcoded 5' primer and a J-beta primer mix that a second PCR of roughly 6 to 11 cycles was run. Using its own MiXCR run on the 5' RACE reads, TCRdb lists one record per CDR3 protein. This sample has under 1 million distinct CDR3 sequences; 40% to 50% occur once, and the top ten carry about 21%. Sequenced input: blood. Every receptor here comes from a man aged 55 to 70 in good health.

This chain joins TRBV20-1 and TRBJ2-1; D uncertain. This CDR3 comprises 10 residues. CDR1 DFQATT and CDR2 SNEGSKA come from the germline V gene (reference sequence). Trimming stripped 5 bases from V and 7 bases from J, with 6 bases between. The DNA for the CDR3 is TGCAGTGCTCTCGGAAATGAGCAGTTCTTC. Translating it yields CSALGNEQFF.

The rearrangement uses TRBV6-6 and TRBJ2-5; TRBD1 agrees at 9 bases. The CDR3 length is 17 residues. The germline CDR1 and CDR2 sequences are MNHNY and SVGAGI (reference sequence). After removal of 6 bases from V and 0 bases from J, the junction contained 11 bases not matched to a gene. The CDR3 DNA reads as TGTGCCAGCAGGCCCGGGACAGGGACGAACCACCAAGAGACCCAGTACTTC. Its translation: CASRPGTGTNHQETQYF.

The CDR3 DNA reads as TGTGCCAGCAGTGTTGGAACCCCAGTTGAGACCCAGTACTTC. The encoded protein is CASSVGTPVETQYF. The chain combines TRBV6-2 or TRBV6-3 with TRBJ2-5; D not resolved. This CDR3 comprises 14 residues. Trimming removed 5 bases at V and 5 bases at J, with 15 bases between. Germline V lookup: CDR1 MNHEY, CDR2 SVGEGT.

The genes are TRBV6-1 and TRBJ2-4, with 8 bases aligning to TRBD2. Germline trimming cut 0 bases from V and 2 bases from J; bases unmatched to any gene: 6. The CDR3 length is 17 residues. Per the germline V gene, CDR1 is MNHNS and CDR2 is SASEGT. The CDR3 sequence: CASSEASGGGPKNIQYF. CDR3 nucleotide sequence: TGTGCCAGCAGTGAAGCCTCCGGGGGGGGTCCCAAAAACATTCAGTACTTC.

The table lists this clonotype with a few counts. The chain employs TRBV4-3 and TRBJ2-3; D is unresolved. This CDR3 spans 13 amino acids. Germline assignment: CDR1 LGHNA and CDR2 YSLEER. Trimming removed 0 bases at V and 6 bases at J, with 7 bases between. This CDR3 is CASSQELPDTQYF. In DNA form, the CDR3 reads TGCGCCAGCAGCCAAGAGCTGCCCGATACGCAGTATTTT.

This clonotype was observed once. The J gene is TRBJ1-2, the V gene TRBV18; 7 bases are a match to TRBD1. CDR1 KGHSH and CDR2 LQKENI come from the germline V gene. The CDR3 covers 14 residues. The V gene end was trimmed by 3 bases and the J gene end by 6 bases; junction bases not matched to a gene: 7. CDR3 bases: TGTGCCAGCTCACCGACAACAGGGGACGATGGCTACACCTTC. Protein product: CASSPTTGDDGYTF.

The gene calls are TRBV6-1 and TRBJ2-1, with 13 bases that match TRBD2. CDR1 and CDR2 from the germline V gene are MNHNS and SASEGT. The CDR3 runs 14 residues. V shed 4 bases and J 12 bases; nucleotides not matched to a gene: 6. The CDR3 DNA sequence: TGTGCCAGCAGTGTGGGACTAGCGGGGCGGGGGCAGTTCTTC. Translation: CASSVGLAGRGQFF.